The 24 T cell receptor beta chains below were found in one sample sequenced in a study of tumor-infiltrating lymphocytes in oesophageal squamous cell carcinoma. TCRdb re-called the PCR reads through MiXCR, storing one row per CDR3 protein. The sample contains about 2,800 distinct CDR3 sequences, 15% of which appear only once. The sequencing input was esophageal tumor tissue. These receptors originate from a male donor with esophageal squamous cell carcinoma.

This clonotype was counted only a few times. DNA of the CDR3: TGCGCCAGCAGCCGCGGACCGGATCGTAATGAAAAACTGTTTTTT. Its translation is CASSRGPDRNEKLFF. This chain connects TRBV4-1 to TRBJ1-4, with D uncertain. This CDR3 contains 15 residues. Germline-derived CDR1 and CDR2 are MGHRA and YSYEKL. Between the trimmed V and J ends, which lost 4 bases and 4 bases, there was a span of 13 bases.

This clonotype was counted between two and nine times. V and J are TRBV27 and TRBJ2-4, with D tentatively TRBD1 (5 bases). The CDR3 length is 14 residues. Trimming shortened V by 8 bases and J by 5 bases, and 16 bases separated the two germline ends. CDR1 is MNHEY, CDR2 SMNVEV, per germline (reference sequence). The CDR3 coding sequence is TGTGCCAGCTCTCCTGGGGCCTTCCAAAACATTCAGTACTTC. This translates into CASSPGAFQNIQYF.

This clonotype was detected many times. The gene calls are TRBV10-3 and TRBJ2-3; maybe TRBD2 (5 bases). V lost 8 bases and J 7 bases, leaving 16 bases between the germline ends. Germline V gene sequence: CDR1 ENHRY, CDR2 SYGVKD. There are 13 residues in the CDR3. The CDR3 protein is CAISRAPPNTQYF. In nucleotides, the CDR3 is TGTGCCATCTCGCGGGCCCCACCAAATACGCAGTATTTT.

This clonotype was found many times. The chain recombines TRBV27 with TRBJ2-1, with 13 bases identical to TRBD2. This CDR3 is 16 amino acids long. Trimming took 2 bases from V and 9 from J; bases not matched to a gene: 7. The V gene's germline CDR1 is MNHEY and CDR2 SMNVEV (reference sequence). The CDR3 region is CASSLTGTSGAGEQFF. CDR3 nucleotides: TGTGCCAGCAGTTTAACCGGGACTAGCGGGGCCGGTGAGCAGTTCTTC.

By sample fraction, this clonotype is medium-sized (0.01 to 0.1%). The chain recombines TRBV11-3 with TRBJ1-2; D may be TRBD1 (5 bases). Germline V CDR1 and CDR2: SGHNT, YENEEA. This CDR3 has 13 residues. Trimming removed 3 bases at V and 8 bases at J, with 13 bases between. This CDR3 is CASSLGGEVGYTF. The CDR3 DNA follows: TGTGCCAGCAGCTTGGGAGGGGAAGTCGGCTACACCTTC.

By proportion, this clonotype is large (0.1 to 1%). The chain is built from TRBV7-2 and TRBJ2-5; D perhaps matches TRBD1 (7 bases). The length of the CDR3 is 15 residues. Germline V gene lookup returns CDR1 SGHTA and CDR2 FQGNSA. With 5 bases removed from V and 5 bases from J, the gap between germline ends came to 18 bases. The CDR3 loop is CASSKGAGRRETQYF. CDR3 nucleotides: TGTGCCAGCAGCAAGGGGGCGGGGCGGCGTGAGACCCAGTACTTC.

This clonotype appeared many times. J is TRBJ2-5 and V is TRBV27; 9 bases are a match to TRBD2. The CDR3 sequence is 14 residues long. V was clipped by 7 bases and J by 11 bases; unmatched bases: 14. CDR1 is MNHEY and CDR2 is SMNVEV in the germline V gene (reference sequence). CDR3 protein: CASMVAGGLGEQYF. CDR3 DNA sequence: TGTGCCAGCATGGTGGCGGGGGGGCTTGGTGAGCAGTACTTC.

This clonotype occurred a few times. J is TRBJ1-2 and V is TRBV5-6; D uncertain. The germline CDR1 and CDR2 sequences are SGHDT and YYEEEE. Trimming stripped 2 bases from V and 8 bases from J, with 13 bases between. The CDR3 spans 13 residues. This CDR3 is CASSFTRLQGYTF. The CDR3, as DNA: TGTGCCAGCAGCTTTACCAGGCTGCAAGGCTACACCTTC.

This clonotype is large (0.1 to 1%). The J gene is TRBJ2-1, the V gene TRBV7-2; 10 positions match TRBD2. Trimming cost V 4 bases and J 8 bases; bases outside gene matches: 8. CDR1 is SGHTA, CDR2 FQGNSA, per germline. The CDR3 is 15 residues long. The DNA for the CDR3 is TGTGCCAGCAGCTACGTAGGGCTAGCGGGGGATGAGCAGTTCTTC. It is translated as CASSYVGLAGDEQFF.

The chain links TRBV6-5 to TRBJ1-5; tentatively, D is TRBD1 (5 bases). CDR3 length: 13 residues. Germline CDR1 and CDR2: MNHEY and SVGAGI. Between the trimmed V and J ends, which lost 8 bases and 6 bases, there was a span of 14 bases. CDR3 sequence reads: CASEREGTQPQHF. DNA of the CDR3: TGTGCCAGCGAAAGGGAAGGGACTCAGCCCCAGCATTTT.

This clonotype has a count of ten or more. With a much larger clone just one base away, this may be a read error. This chain links TRBV6-6 with TRBJ2-7, with no clear D. The V end lost 0 bases, the J end lost 7 bases, and 10 bases lay between the germline ends. The CDR3 is made up of 13 amino acids. In germline, CDR1 is MNHNY, CDR2 SVGAGI (reference sequence). The CDR3 protein is CASSYSDASEQYF. Written as DNA, the CDR3 is TGTGCCAGCAGTTACTCGGACGCCTCAGAGCAGTACTTC.

The genes are TRBV15 and TRBJ1-1; 10 bases agree with TRBD1. With 0 bases clipped from V and 8 bases from J, the junction kept 6 bases outside the gene matches. Germline CDR1 is LNHNV and CDR2 is YYDKDF (reference sequence). The CDR3 loop spans 15 amino acids. CDR3 amino acids: CATSRDHGTGEEAFF. As DNA, the CDR3 is TGTGCCACCAGCAGAGACCATGGGACAGGGGAAGAAGCTTTCTTT.

By share, this clonotype counts as medium-sized. V is TRBV10-3 and J is TRBJ1-1, with TRBD1 matching over 9 bases. V shed 5 bases, J shed 10 bases, and the junction held 8 bases outside the gene matches. The CDR3 extends over 13 amino acids. The germline V gene has CDR1 ENHRY and CDR2 SYGVKD. The CDR3 sequence: CAISPGTGPGAFF. CDR3 nucleotide sequence: TGTGCCATCAGTCCCGGGACAGGGCCTGGAGCTTTCTTT.

This clonotype was recorded at least ten times. The rearrangement joins TRBV5-1 to TRBJ2-4; D gene uncertain. V lost 4 bases and J 7 bases, leaving 12 bases between the germline ends. Germline CDR1 and CDR2: SGHRS and YFSETQ. CDR3 length equals 13 residues. The CDR3 DNA is TGCGCCAGCAGCCCGGGTTCGTTGAACATTCAGTACTTC. Protein: CASSPGSLNIQYF.

J is TRBJ1-5 and V is TRBV5-1, with a possible D match to TRBD1 (6 bases). Per the germline V gene, CDR1 is SGHRS and CDR2 is YFSETQ. CDR3 size: 16 residues. V dropped 0 bases and J dropped 1 base, with 11 bases sitting between them. In DNA form, the CDR3 reads TGCGCCAGCAGCTTGGTCGGGGGCCGGAGCAATCAGCCCCAGCATTTT. Protein sequence: CASSLVGGRSNQPQHF. Full variable domain (missing parts from reference TRBV5-1 and TRBJ1-5): KAGVTQTPRYLIKTRGQQVTLSCSPISGHRSVSWYQQTPGQGLQFLFEYFSETQRNKGNFPGRFSGRQFSNSRSEMNVSTLELGDSALYLCASSLVGGRSNQPQHFGDGTRLSIL.

This clonotype is labeled as medium-sized. This chain uses TRBV6-1 with TRBJ1-1; possibly TRBD1 for D (5 bases). Trimming pared 6 bases from V and 1 base from J, leaving 24 bases between. Germline CDR1 is MNHNS and CDR2 is SASEGT. This CDR3 contains 18 residues. CDR3 in DNA: TGTGCCAGCAGACTCTATGGGCAGGGCGCGCAATCGAACACTGAAGCTTTCTTT. Translating gives CASRLYGQGAQSNTEAFF.

By proportion, this clonotype is medium-sized. The V and J genes are TRBV7-9 and TRBJ2-5; a possible D gene is TRBD1 (5 bases). There are 13 residues in the CDR3. Germline V gives CDR1 SEHNR, CDR2 FQNEAQ (reference sequence). Trimming removed 3 bases from V and 1 base from J, with 6 bases in between. DNA of the CDR3: TGTGCCAGCAGCTTCCAGGGCCAAGAGACCCAGTACTTC. Translating it yields CASSFQGQETQYF. Supplemented by reference TRBV7-9 and TRBJ2-5, the full variable domain reads DTGVSQNPRHKITKRGQNVTFRCDPISEHNRLYWYRQTLGQGPEFLTYFQNEAQLEKSRLLSDRFSAERPKGSFSTLEIQRTEQGDSAMYLCASSFQGQETQYFGPGTRLLVL.

Relative to its sample, this clonotype is medium-sized. The rearrangement joins TRBV6-6 to TRBJ2-1; 9 nucleotides match TRBD2. The ends lost 0 bases at V and 7 bases at J; junction bases unmatched: 4. In germline, CDR1 is MNHNY, CDR2 SVGAGI (reference sequence). The CDR3 totals 15 residues. This CDR3 reads CASSYSGGGANEQFF. The CDR3 bases are TGTGCCAGCAGTTACTCAGGCGGGGGGGCAAATGAGCAGTTCTTC.

This clonotype was detected many times. A read error is possible here, since a much larger clone lies one base away. The chain carries TRBV14 and TRBJ2-7; D is undetermined. Germline CDR1 SGHDN, CDR2 FVKESK. CDR3 size: 13 residues. V was clipped by 0 bases and J by 11 bases, with 14 bases between them. This chain's CDR3 is CASSQDRPGGKYF. DNA for the CDR3: TGTGCCAGCAGCCAAGATAGGCCTGGCGGCAAGTACTTC.

This clonotype was counted at least ten times. The gene calls are TRBV28 and TRBJ1-5; the match to TRBD1 covers 8 bases. This CDR3 comprises 14 residues. Trimming at V came to 7 bases and at J to 3 bases, leaving 5 bases not matched to a gene. CDR1 is MDHEN and CDR2 is SYDVKM in the germline V gene. CDR3 coding DNA: TGTGCCAGCACGGGACAGGAAAACAATCAGCCCCAGCATTTT. Its protein is CASTGQENNQPQHF. The variable domain in full, with the rest retrieved from reference TRBV28 and TRBJ1-5, is DVKVTQSSRYLVKRTGEKVFLECVQDMDHENMFWYRQDPGLGLRLIYFSYDVKMKEKGDIPEGYSVSREKKERFSLILESASTNQTSMYLCASTGQENNQPQHFGDGTRLSIL.

This clonotype was seen a single time. The rearrangement uses TRBV3-1 and TRBJ2-1; D may correspond to TRBD1 or TRBD2 (5 bases each). The end of the DNA fits TRBJ2-5 better, so the J call may be wrong. CDR3 length: 16 residues. Germline V gene sequence: CDR1 LGHDT, CDR2 YNNKEL (reference sequence). The CDR3 loop is CASSQPIGASGETQYF. CDR3 DNA: TGTGCCAGCAGCCAACCCATCGGGGCCAGCGGAGAGACCCAGTACTTC.

Ten or more counts support this clonotype. A read error is possible here, since a much larger clone lies one base away. The V gene is TRBV6-2 or TRBV6-3, the J gene TRBJ2-1, with 9 bases matching TRBD2. The DNA end favors TRBJ2-7, so the J call may be wrong. The CDR3 has 13 residues. Germline lookup yields CDR1 MNHEY and CDR2 SVGEGT. This chain's CDR3 is CASNSGGYNEQYF. CDR3 sequence (DNA): TGTGCCAGCAATAGCGGGGGCTACAATGAGCAGTACTTC.

This clonotype is judged medium-sized (0.01 to 0.1%). V gene TRBV12-3 or TRBV12-4 combines with J gene TRBJ2-1; 10 nucleotides line up with TRBD2. There are 15 residues in the CDR3. V shed 5 bases and J 4 bases; nucleotides not matched to a gene: 5. CDR3 DNA sequence: TGTGCCAGCAGTCGAGCGGGGGGGTCGTACAATGAGCAGTTCTTC. As protein: CASSRAGGSYNEQFF.

This clonotype was observed a handful of times. This is likely a read error, given that the CDR3 carries no conserved phenylalanine or tryptophan at its end. It is unclear where the CDR3 begins or ends on the DNA, so no DNA is shown, and the CDR3 is as TCRdb lists it. This chain uses TRBV7-2 with TRBJ2-7; the D call in the table, TRBD2, was not verified against the DNA. The CDR3 comprises 15 residues, both ends counted. Germline values: CDR1 SGHTA, CDR2 FQGNSA. The CDR3 reads CASNLGPSGGYTFGS.